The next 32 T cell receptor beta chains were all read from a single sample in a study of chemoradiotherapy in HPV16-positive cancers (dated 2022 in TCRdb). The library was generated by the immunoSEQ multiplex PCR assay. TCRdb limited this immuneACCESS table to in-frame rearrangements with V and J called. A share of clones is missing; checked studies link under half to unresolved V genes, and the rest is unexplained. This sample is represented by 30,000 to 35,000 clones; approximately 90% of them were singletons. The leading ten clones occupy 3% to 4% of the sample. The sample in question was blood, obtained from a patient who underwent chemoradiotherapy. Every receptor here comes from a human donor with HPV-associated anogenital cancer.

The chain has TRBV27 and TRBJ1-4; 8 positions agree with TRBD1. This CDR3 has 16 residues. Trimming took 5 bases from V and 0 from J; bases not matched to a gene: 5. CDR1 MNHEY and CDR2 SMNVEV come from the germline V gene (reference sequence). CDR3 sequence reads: CASSATGGATNEKLFF. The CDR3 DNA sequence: TGTGCCAGCAGTGCCACAGGGGGGGCAACTAATGAAAAACTGTTTTTT.

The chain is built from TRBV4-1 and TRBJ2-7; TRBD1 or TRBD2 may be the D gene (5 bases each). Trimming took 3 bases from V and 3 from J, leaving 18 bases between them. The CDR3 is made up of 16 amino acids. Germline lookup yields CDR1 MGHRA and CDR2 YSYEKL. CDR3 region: CASSHSVARGDYEQYF. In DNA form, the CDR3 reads TGCGCCAGCAGCCATTCAGTAGCCCGAGGGGACTACGAGCAGTACTTC.

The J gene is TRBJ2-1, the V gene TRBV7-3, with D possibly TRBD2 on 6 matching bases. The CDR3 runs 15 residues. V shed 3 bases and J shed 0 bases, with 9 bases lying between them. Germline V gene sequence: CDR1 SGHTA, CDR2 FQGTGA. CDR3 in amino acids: CASSLGGRSYNEQFF. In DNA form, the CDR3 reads TGTGCCAGCAGCTTGGGGGGTCGCTCCTACAATGAGCAGTTCTTC.

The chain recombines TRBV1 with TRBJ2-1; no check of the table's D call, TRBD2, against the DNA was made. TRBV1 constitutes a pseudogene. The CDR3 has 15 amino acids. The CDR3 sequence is CTSSREYADYNEQFF. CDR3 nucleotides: TGCACCAGCAGCCGCGAGTATGCGGACTACAATGAGCAGTTCTTC.

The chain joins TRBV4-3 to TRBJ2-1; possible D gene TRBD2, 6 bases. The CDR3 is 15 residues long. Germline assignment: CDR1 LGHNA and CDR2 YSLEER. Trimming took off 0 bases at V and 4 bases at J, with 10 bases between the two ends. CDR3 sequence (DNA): TGCGCCAGCAGCCAAGAGGAGGGCCGGTACAATGAGCAGTTCTTC. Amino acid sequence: CASSQEEGRYNEQFF.

Here the CDR3 reads CASSYSAVQGAYGYTF. CDR3 bases: TGTGCCAGCAGTTACTCCGCGGTACAGGGGGCGTATGGCTACACCTTC. The chain has TRBV6-5 and TRBJ1-2, with 9 bases identical to TRBD1. Germline CDR1 reads MNHEY; CDR2 reads SVGAGI. Trimming took 0 bases from V and 5 from J; bases not matched to a gene: 7. The CDR3 runs to 16 residues.

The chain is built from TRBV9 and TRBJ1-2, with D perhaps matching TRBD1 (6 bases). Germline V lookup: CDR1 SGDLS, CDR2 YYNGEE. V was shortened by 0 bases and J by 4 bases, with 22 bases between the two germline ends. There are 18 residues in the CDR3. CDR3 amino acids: CASSVGFEMGGASYGYTF. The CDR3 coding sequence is TGTGCCAGCAGCGTAGGGTTTGAGATGGGGGGCGCATCCTATGGCTACACCTTC. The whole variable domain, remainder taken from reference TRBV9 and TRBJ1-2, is DSGVTQTPKHLITATGQRVTLRCSPRSGDLSVYWYQQSLDQGLQFLIQYYNGEERAKGNILERFSAQQFPDLHSELNLSSLELGDSALYFCASSVGFEMGGASYGYTFGSGTRLTVV.

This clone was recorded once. CDR3 DNA sequence: TGTGCCAGCAGTCAGGGCCCGCGTCAGTATTTT. It specifies CASSQGPRQYF. The genes are TRBV25-1 and TRBJ2-3, with TRBD1 as a possible D gene (5 bases). The CDR3 is made up of 11 amino acids. V was trimmed by 5 bases and J by 12 bases, leaving 12 bases between them. Germline V gene data show CDR1 as MGHDK and CDR2 as SYGVNS.

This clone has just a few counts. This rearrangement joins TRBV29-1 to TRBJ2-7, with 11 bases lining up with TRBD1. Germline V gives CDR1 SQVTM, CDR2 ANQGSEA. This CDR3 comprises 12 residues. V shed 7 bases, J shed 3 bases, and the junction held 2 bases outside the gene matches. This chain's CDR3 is CSAGTGGYEQYF. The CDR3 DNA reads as TGCAGCGCCGGGACAGGGGGCTACGAGCAGTACTTC.

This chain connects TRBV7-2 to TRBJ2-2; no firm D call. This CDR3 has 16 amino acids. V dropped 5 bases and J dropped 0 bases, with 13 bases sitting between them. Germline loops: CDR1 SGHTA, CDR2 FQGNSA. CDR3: CASSGRTGANTGELFF. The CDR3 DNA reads TGTGCCAGCAGCGGACGGACCGGAGCGAACACCGGGGAGCTGTTTTTT.

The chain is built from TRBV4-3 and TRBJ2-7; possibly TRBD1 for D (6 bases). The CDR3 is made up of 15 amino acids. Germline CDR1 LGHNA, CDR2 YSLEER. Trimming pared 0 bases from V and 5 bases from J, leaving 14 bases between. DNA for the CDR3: TGCGCCAGCAGCCAAGAGGCAGGGGCTTGGGACGAGCAGTACTTC. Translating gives CASSQEAGAWDEQYF.

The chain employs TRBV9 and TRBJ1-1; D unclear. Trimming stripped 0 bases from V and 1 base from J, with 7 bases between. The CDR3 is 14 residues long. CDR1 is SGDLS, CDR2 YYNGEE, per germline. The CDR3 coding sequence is TGTGCCAGCAGCGTAGTCTCGCAGAACACTGAAGCTTTCTTT. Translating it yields CASSVVSQNTEAFF. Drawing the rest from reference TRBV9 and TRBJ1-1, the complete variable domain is DSGVTQTPKHLITATGQRVTLRCSPRSGDLSVYWYQQSLDQGLQFLIQYYNGEERAKGNILERFSAQQFPDLHSELNLSSLELGDSALYFCASSVVSQNTEAFFGQGTRLTVV.

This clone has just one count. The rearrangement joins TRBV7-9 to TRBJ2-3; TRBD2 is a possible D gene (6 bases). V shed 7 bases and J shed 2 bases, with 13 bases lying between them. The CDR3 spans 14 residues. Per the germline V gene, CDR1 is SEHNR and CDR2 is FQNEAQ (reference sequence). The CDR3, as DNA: TGTGCCAGCAAGGAGGAGGGTTCCACAGATACGCAGTATTTT. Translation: CASKEEGSTDTQYF.

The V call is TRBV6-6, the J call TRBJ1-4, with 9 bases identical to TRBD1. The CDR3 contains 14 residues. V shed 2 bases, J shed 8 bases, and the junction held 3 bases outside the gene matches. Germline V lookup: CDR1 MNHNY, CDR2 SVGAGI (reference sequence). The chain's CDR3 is CASSYGGTGEKLFF. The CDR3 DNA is TGTGCCAGCAGTTACGGCGGGACAGGGGAAAAACTGTTTTTT.

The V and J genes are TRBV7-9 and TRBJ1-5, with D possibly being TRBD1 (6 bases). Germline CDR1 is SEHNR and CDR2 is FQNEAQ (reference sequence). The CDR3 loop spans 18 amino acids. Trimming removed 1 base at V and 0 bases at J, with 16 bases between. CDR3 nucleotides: TGTGCCAGCAGCTTAGTAACCGGGGGCGCTTATAGCAATCAGCCCCAGCATTTT. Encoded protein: CASSLVTGGAYSNQPQHF.

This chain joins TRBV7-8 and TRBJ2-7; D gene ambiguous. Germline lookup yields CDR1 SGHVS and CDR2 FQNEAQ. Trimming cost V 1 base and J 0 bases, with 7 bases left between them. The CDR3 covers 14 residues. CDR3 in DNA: TGTGCCAGCAGCTTAGGGAAGGGCTCCTACGAGCAGTACTTC. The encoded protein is CASSLGKGSYEQYF.

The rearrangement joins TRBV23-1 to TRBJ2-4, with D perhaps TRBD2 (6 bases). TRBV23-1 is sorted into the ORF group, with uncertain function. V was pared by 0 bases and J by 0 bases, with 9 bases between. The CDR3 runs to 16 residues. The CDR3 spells CASSQSRDLAKNIQYF. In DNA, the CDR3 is TGCGCCAGCAGTCAATCGCGGGATTTAGCCAAAAACATTCAGTACTTC.

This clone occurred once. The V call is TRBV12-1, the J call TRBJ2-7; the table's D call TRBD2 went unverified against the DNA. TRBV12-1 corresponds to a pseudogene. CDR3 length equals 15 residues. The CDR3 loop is CASSFDPGLAYEQYF. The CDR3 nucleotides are TGTGCCAGCAGCTTTGATCCGGGACTAGCTTACGAGCAGTACTTC.

Written as DNA, the CDR3 is TGTGCCACCAGCTCCAGCGTAGCGGGTCGTGTGGATACGCAGTATTTT. It codes for CATSSSVAGRVDTQYF. V is TRBV15 and J is TRBJ2-3; TRBD2 aligns across 7 bases. V lost 5 bases and J lost 6; bases outside the gene matches: 14. CDR1 and CDR2 from the germline V gene are LNHNV and YYDKDF (reference sequence). This CDR3 comprises 16 residues.

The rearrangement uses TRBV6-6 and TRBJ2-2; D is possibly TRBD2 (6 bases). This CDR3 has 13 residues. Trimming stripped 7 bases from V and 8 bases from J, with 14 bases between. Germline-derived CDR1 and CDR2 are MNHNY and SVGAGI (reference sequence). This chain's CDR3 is CASIRVTRGELFF. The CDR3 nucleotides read TGTGCCAGCATCAGGGTGACTAGAGGGGAGCTGTTTTTT.

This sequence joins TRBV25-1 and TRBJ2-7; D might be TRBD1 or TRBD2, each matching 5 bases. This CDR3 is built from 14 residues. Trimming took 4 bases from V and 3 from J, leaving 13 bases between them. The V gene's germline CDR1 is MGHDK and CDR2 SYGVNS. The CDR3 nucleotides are TGTGCCAGCAGTGCCCGGGACGGTGTCTACGAGCAGTACTTC. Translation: CASSARDGVYEQYF.

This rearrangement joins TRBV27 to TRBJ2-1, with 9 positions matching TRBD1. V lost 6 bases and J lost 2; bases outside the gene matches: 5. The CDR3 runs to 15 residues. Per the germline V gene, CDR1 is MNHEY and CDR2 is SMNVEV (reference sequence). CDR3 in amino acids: CASSRTGGPYNEQFF. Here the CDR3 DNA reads TGTGCCAGCAGCCGTACAGGGGGCCCCTACAATGAGCAGTTCTTC.

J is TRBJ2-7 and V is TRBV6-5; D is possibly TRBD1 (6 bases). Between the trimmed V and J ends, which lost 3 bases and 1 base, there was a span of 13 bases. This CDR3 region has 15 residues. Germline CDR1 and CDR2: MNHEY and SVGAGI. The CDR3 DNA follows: TGTGCCAGCAGTTATGTGACAGGAAATTCCTACGAGCAGTACTTC. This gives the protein CASSYVTGNSYEQYF.

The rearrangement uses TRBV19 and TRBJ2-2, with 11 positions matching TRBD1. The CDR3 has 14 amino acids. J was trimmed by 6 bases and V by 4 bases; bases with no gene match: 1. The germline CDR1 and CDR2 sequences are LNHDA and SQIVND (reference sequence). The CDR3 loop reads CASSRTGGSGELFF. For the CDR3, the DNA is TGTGCCAGTAGTAGGACAGGGGGCTCCGGGGAGCTGTTTTTT.

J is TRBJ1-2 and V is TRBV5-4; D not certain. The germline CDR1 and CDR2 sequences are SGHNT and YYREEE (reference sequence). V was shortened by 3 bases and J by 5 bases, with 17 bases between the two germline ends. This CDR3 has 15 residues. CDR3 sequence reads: CASSSRVGFGYGYTF. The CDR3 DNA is TGTGCCAGCAGCTCCCGAGTGGGATTCGGATATGGCTACACCTTC. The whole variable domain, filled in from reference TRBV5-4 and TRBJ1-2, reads ETGVTQSPTHLIKTRGQQVTLRCSSQSGHNTVSWYQQALGQGPQFIFQYYREEENGRGNFPPRFSGLQFPNYSSELNVNALELDDSALYLCASSSRVGFGYGYTFGSGTRLTVV.

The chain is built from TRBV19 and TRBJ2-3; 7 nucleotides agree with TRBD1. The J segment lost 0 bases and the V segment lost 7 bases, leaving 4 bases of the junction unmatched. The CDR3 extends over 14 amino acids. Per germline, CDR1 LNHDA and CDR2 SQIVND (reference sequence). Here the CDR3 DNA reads TGTGCCAGTACCTCGGACAGGAGCACAGATACGCAGTATTTT. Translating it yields CASTSDRSTDTQYF.

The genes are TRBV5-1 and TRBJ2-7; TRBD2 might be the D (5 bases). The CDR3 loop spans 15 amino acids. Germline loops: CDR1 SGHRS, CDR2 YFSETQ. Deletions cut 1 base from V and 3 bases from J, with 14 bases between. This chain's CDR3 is CASSLLRAGHYEQYF. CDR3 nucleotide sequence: TGCGCCAGCAGCTTGTTGAGGGCGGGTCACTACGAGCAGTACTTC.

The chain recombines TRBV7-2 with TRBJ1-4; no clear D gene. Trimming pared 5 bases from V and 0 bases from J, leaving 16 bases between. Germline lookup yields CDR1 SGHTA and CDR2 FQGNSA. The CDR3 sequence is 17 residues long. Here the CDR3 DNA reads TGTGCCAGCAGCCTCGGGAGAGGGTTCACAACTAATGAAAAACTGTTTTTT. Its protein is CASSLGRGFTTNEKLFF.

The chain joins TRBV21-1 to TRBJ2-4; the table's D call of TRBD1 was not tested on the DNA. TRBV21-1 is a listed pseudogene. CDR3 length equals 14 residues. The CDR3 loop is CASGRQGIKNIQYF. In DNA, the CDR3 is TGTGCCAGCGGCAGACAGGGGATAAAAAACATTCAGTACTTC.

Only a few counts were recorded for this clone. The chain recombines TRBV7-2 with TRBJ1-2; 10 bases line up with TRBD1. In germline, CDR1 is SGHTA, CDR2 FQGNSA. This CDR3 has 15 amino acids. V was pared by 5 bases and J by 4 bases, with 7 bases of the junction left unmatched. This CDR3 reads CASSPTRTGGYGYTF. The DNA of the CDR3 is TGTGCCAGCAGCCCAACTCGGACAGGGGGCTATGGCTACACCTTC.

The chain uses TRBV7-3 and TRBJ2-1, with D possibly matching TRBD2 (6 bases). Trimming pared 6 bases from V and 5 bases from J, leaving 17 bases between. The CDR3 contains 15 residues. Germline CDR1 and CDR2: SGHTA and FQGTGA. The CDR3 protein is CASSHTSHYNNEQFF. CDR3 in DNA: TGTGCCAGCAGTCATACTAGCCATTATAACAATGAGCAGTTCTTC. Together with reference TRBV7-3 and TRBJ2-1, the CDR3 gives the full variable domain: GAGVSQTPSNKVTEKGKYVELRCDPISGHTALYWYRQSLGQGPEFLIYFQGTGAADDSGLPNDRFFAVRPEGSVSTLKIQRTERGDSAVYLCASSHTSHYNNEQFFGPGTRLTVL.

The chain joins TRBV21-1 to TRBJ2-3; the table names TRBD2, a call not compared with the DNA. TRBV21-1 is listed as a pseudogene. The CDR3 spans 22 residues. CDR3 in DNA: TGTGCCAGCAGCTCAATAGCTACTACTAGCGGGGGGCCGCGTTACAACACAGATACGCAGTATTTT. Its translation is CASSSIATTSGGPRYNTDTQYF.